These T cell receptor beta chains were read from a single sample in a study of T-cell reconstitution after alpha-beta-depleted transplantation in children. A single record per CDR3 protein comes from TCRdb applying MiXCR to the PCR reads. Of 600,000 to 800,000 distinct CDR3 sequences listed, about an eighth were seen once; the top ten hold about 0.77%. The sequenced sample was PBMCs, obtained before TCRalphabeta/CD19-depleted stem cell transplant. These receptors were collected from a girl aged 2 to 9 with congenital amegakaryocytic thrombocytopenia, due to receive a stem cell transplant. The CDR3 runs from the conserved cysteine through the conserved F or W. The D gene is left open where the match is weak. A row's size may be missing; if present it is once, few, many or a size class.

V gene,clone size,J gene,D gene,CDR3 protein,CDR3 DNA
TRBV9,few,TRBJ2-7,-,CASSVGGRYEQYF,TGTGCCAGCAGCGTCGGGGGGCGATACGAGCAGTACTTC
TRBV11-2,few,TRBJ2-1,TRBD2,CASSPSGWTSGRKDEQFF,TGTGCCAGCAGCCCCAGTGGGTGGACTAGCGGGAGGAAGGATGAGCAGTTCTTC
TRBV6-1,many,TRBJ2-1,-,CASSEIYNEQFF,TGTGCCAGCAGTGAGATTTACAATGAGCAGTTCTTC
TRBV10-3,many,TRBJ2-1,TRBD2,CAITTPTSPNEQFF,TGTGCCATCACTACCCCGACTAGCCCCAATGAGCAGTTCTTC
TRBV5-6,few,TRBJ2-7,TRBD2,CASSPPGLAGTYEQYF,TGTGCCAGCAGTCCACCGGGACTAGCGGGAACCTACGAGCAGTACTTC
TRBV5-1,many,TRBJ1-2,-,CASSGRTETNYGYTF,TGCGCCAGCAGCGGACGGACAGAAACTAACTATGGCTACACCTTC
TRBV3-1,many,TRBJ1-1,-,CASIGNTEAFF,TGTGCCAGCATAGGAAACACTGAAGCTTTCTTT
TRBV7-8,few,TRBJ2-1,-,CASSSGAAAPFF,TGTGCCAGCAGCTCGGGGGCGGCAGCGCCTTTCTTC
TRBV6-5,-,TRBJ2-1,-,CASSYSTGNEQFF,TGTGCCAGCAGTTACTCGACGGGCAATGAGCAGTTCTTC
TRBV5-1,-,TRBJ2-7,TRBD1,CASSAVGQGFEDCEQYF,TGCGCCAGCAGCGCTGTGGGACAGGGGTTCGAAGACTGCGAGCAGTACTTC
TRBV20-1,many,TRBJ2-5,-,CSARLVQETQYF,TGCAGTGCTCGACTAGTTCAAGAGACCCAGTACTTC
TRBV6-1,few,TRBJ2-7,-,CASSTGPNREQYF,TGTGCCAGCAGTACGGGCCCAAACCGCGAGCAGTACTTC
TRBV20-1,many,TRBJ2-1,TRBD1,CSAHYRGYNEQFF,TGCAGTGCACACTACAGGGGGTACAATGAGCAGTTCTTC
TRBV20-1,many,TRBJ1-2,-,CSAQVSDYGYTF,TGCAGTGCTCAGGTCTCTGACTATGGCTACACCTTC
TRBV2,few,TRBJ2-1,TRBD1,CASSLGQPGYNEQFF,TGTGCCAGCAGTTTGGGACAGCCAGGCTACAATGAGCAGTTCTTC
TRBV12-3/TRBV12-4,-,TRBJ2-7,TRBD1,CASSWGGQGKNEQYF,TGTGCCAGCAGTTGGGGGGGACAGGGTAAAAACGAGCAGTACTTC
TRBV20-1,-,TRBJ1-2,-,CSASPDSIYGYTF,TGCAGTGCGTCCCCGGACAGTATCTATGGCTACACCTTC
TRBV20-1,many,TRBJ2-1,TRBD2,CSARHSGTNHNEQFF,TGCAGTGCTAGACACTCCGGGACTAACCACAATGAGCAGTTCTTC
TRBV2,many,TRBJ2-7,TRBD1,CASRDRLTYEQYF,TGTGCCAGCAGGGACAGGCTTACCTACGAGCAGTACTTC
TRBV6-1,many,TRBJ1-3,-,CASSTGHPGNTIYF,TGTGCCAGCAGTACCGGACACCCTGGAAACACCATATATTTT